The 5 T cell receptor beta chains below were found in one sample sequenced in a study of cytomegalovirus exposure and HLA in healthy donors (dated by TCRdb to 2016 to 2017). Library preparation employed the immunoSEQ multiplex PCR assay. For the multiplex PCR, a mixture combining 60 forward primers for TCR Vbeta segments and 13 reverse primers for TCR Jbeta segments was used. TCRdb mirrors the immuneACCESS table, restricted to in-frame sequences. Some clones are absent from its copies; in checked studies, under half trace to an unresolved V gene, and the reason for the others is unknown. The sample table lists 95,000 to 150,000 clones, around 74% of them with a count of one. The top ten constitute approximately 30% of the sample. The sample was PBMCs. The receptor set was obtained from a man aged 55 to 70 in good health and CMV-seropositive.

The chain recombines TRBV13 with TRBJ1-2; 7 bases align to TRBD1. Losses at the gene ends were 6 bases for V and 2 bases for J; bases not matched to a gene: 3. Germline V gene sequence: CDR1 PRHDT, CDR2 FYEKMQ (reference sequence). This CDR3 region has 13 residues. CDR3 region: CASRGDRNYGYTF. The DNA of the CDR3 is TGTGCCAGCAGAGGGGACAGAAACTATGGCTACACCTTC.

The V call is TRBV5-4, the J call TRBJ2-7, with 9 bases aligning to TRBD1. Germline CDR1 SGHNT, CDR2 YYREEE (reference sequence). V trimming: 4 bases; J trimming: 0 bases; junction bases outside the gene matches: 5. The CDR3 sequence is 15 residues long. The CDR3 here is CASSPGQGHSYEQYF. CDR3 sequence (DNA): TGTGCCAGCAGCCCCGGACAGGGGCACTCCTACGAGCAGTACTTC.

The chain uses TRBV19 and TRBJ1-1; a weak D match, TRBD1 (5 bases). There are 17 residues in the CDR3. Germline-derived CDR1 and CDR2 are LNHDA and SQIVND (reference sequence). V gave up 4 bases and J gave up 0 bases, with 18 bases separating them. The CDR3 loop reads CASSSQSWGGVNTEAFF. The CDR3 nucleotides are TGTGCCAGTAGTAGCCAGTCCTGGGGAGGGGTGAACACTGAAGCTTTCTTT.

This clone was seen only once. The chain carries TRBV27 and TRBJ2-7; D is ambiguous. The CDR3 has 14 amino acids. With 3 bases removed from V and 1 base from J, the gap between germline ends came to 10 bases. The germline V gene encodes CDR1 MNHEY and CDR2 SMNVEV (reference sequence). CDR3 nucleotide sequence: TGTGCCAGCAGTTTTAGACGGAGTTCCTACGAGCAGTACTTC. Residues: CASSFRRSSYEQYF.

CDR3 DNA sequence: TGTGCCAGCAGCTACGGACAGGGCAATCAGCCCCAGCATTTT. Protein sequence: CASSYGQGNQPQHF. The rearrangement joins TRBV5-4 to TRBJ1-5; TRBD1 matches 7 bases. This CDR3 comprises 14 residues. Germline V CDR1 and CDR2: SGHNT, YYREEE (reference sequence). The V gene end was trimmed by 3 bases and the J gene end by 2 bases; junction bases not matched to a gene: 2.